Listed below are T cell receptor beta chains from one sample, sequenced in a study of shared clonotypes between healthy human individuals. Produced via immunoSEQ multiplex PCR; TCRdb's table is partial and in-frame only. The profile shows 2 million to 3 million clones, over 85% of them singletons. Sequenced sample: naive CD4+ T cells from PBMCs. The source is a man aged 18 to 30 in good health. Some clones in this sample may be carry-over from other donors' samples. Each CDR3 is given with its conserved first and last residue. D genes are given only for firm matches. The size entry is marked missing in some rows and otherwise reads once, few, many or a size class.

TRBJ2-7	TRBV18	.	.	TGTGCCAGCTCACTGGCTAGCTGGCAGGAGCAGTACTTC	CASSLASWQEQYF
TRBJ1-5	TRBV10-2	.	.	TGCGCCAGCAGCGCGGGTAATCAGCCCCAGCATTTT	CASSAGNQPQHF
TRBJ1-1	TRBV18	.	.	TGTGCCAGCTCACCGGACATTTTCGGGAACACTGAAGCTTTCTTT	CASSPDIFGNTEAFF
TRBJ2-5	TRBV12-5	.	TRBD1	TGTGCTAGTGGTGGGGACAGGGGAGAGACCCAGTACTTC	CASGGDRGETQYF
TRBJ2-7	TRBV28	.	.	TGTGCCAGCACAACCGGGCCAGACTACGAGCAGTACTTC	CASTTGPDYEQYF
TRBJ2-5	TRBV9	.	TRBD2	TGTGCCAGCAGCGGGCGGGGGAACCAGGGAGAAACCCAGTACTTC	CASSGRGNQGETQYF
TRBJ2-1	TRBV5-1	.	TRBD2	TGCGCCAGCAGCTTGGTACTAGCGGGAGGTCGTAATGAGCAGTTCTTC	CASSLVLAGGRNEQFF
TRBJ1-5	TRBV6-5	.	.	TGTGCCAGCAGTGCGATAAATCAGCCCCAGCATTTT	CASSAINQPQHF
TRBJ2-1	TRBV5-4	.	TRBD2	TGTGCCAGCAGCTTAAGCGGGAGGGCTTACAATGAGCAGTTCTTC	CASSLSGRAYNEQFF
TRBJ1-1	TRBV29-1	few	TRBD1	TGCGGAGGACAGGAAAACACTGAAGCTTTCTTT	CGGQENTEAFF
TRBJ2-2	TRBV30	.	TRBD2	TGTGCCTGGAGTCCCAACTGGGGGGAGGGGAGCATCCAGTCCACCGGGGAGCTGTTTTTT	CAWSPNWGEGSIQSTGELFF
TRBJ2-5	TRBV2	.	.	TGTGCCAGCAGTGGCCAGGCCCCCCAAGAGACCCAGTACTTC	CASSGQAPQETQYF
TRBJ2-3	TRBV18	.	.	TGTGCCAGCTCTCTACTTGGGCCTAGCACAGATACGCAGTATTTT	CASSLLGPSTDTQYF
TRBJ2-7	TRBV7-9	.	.	TGTGCCAGCAGCCAACTCTCCCCGTACGAGCAGTACTTC	CASSQLSPYEQYF
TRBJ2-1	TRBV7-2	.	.	TGTGCCAGCAGCTTTACGGCAAGCTCCTACAATGAGCAGTTCTTC	CASSFTASSYNEQFF
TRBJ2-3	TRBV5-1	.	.	TGCGCCAGCAGCCCCCAGGGGTTTGGCACAGATACGCAGTATTTT	CASSPQGFGTDTQYF
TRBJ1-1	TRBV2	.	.	TGTGCCAGCAGTGAAACGGCAGGGGACACTGAAGCTTTCTTT	CASSETAGDTEAFF
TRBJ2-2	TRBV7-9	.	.	TGTGCCAGCAGCCTCGACCCGGGGTTTGCCGGGGAGCTGTTTTTT	CASSLDPGFAGELFF
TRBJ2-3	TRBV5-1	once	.	TGCGCCAGCAGCAGTACGGGCACAGATACGCAGTATTTT	CASSSTGTDTQYF
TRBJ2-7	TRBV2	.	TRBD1	TGTGCCAGCAGTGAACAGGGGGTGTTTTACGAGCAGTACTTC	CASSEQGVFYEQYF
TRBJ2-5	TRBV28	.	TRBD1	TGTGCCAGCAGCCTAGGGGGCGGAAAGACCCAGTACTTC	CASSLGGGKTQYF
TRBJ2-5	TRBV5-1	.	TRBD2	TGCGCCAGCAGTCCAAGCCAGAGCGGGAGGGCCGGAGAGACCCAGTACTTC	CASSPSQSGRAGETQYF
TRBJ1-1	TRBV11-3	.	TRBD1	TGTGCCAGCAGCGCGGGACAGGGCGGGGACACTGAAGCTTTCTTT	CASSAGQGGDTEAFF
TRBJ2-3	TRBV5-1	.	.	TGCGCCAGCAGCTTGGGACAGACCCGCCTCACAGATACGCAGTATTTT	CASSLGQTRLTDTQYF
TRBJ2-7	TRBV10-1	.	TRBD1	TGCGCCAGCGCAAGACAGGGGTCCTACGAGCAGTACTTC	CASARQGSYEQYF
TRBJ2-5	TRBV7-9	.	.	TGTGCCAGCAGCTTAGTTCACGGTGGAGAGACCCAGTACTTC	CASSLVHGGETQYF
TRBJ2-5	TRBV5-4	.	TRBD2	TGTGCCAGCAGCTTGTTCTCTAGCGGGACCCAGTACTTC	CASSLFSSGTQYF
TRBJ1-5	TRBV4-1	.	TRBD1	TGCGCCAGCAGCGTCCGACAGGGGGCGCCGGGTCAGCCCCAGCATTTT	CASSVRQGAPGQPQHF
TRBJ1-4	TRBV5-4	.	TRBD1	TGTGCCAGCAGTATTGGACAGGAGACTAATGAAAAACTGTTTTTT	CASSIGQETNEKLFF
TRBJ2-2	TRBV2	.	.	TGTGCCAGCAGTGAACAGGGATGGGCCGGGGAGCTGTTTTTT	CASSEQGWAGELFF
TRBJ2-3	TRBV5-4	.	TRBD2	TGTGCCAGCAGCTTGCTAGCGGGAGTGGCAGATACGCAGTATTTT	CASSLLAGVADTQYF
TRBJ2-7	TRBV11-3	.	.	TGTGCCAGCAGCCCGGGACCTTCCTCCTACGAGCAGTACTTC	CASSPGPSSYEQYF
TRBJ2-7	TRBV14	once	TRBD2	TGTGCCAGCAGCCAAGTATTAGCGGGAGGATCCTACGAGCAGTACTTC	CASSQVLAGGSYEQYF
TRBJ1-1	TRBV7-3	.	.	TGTGCCAGCAGCTCAAACCCGGGGAACACTGAAGCTTTCTTT	CASSSNPGNTEAFF
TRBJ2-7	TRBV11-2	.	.	TGTGCCAGCAGCCGGACAGACTCCTACGAGCAGTACTTC	CASSRTDSYEQYF
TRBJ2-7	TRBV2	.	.	TGTGCCAGCAGTGGTTTTTGGGGGGCGGGCGAGCAGTACTTC	CASSGFWGAGEQYF
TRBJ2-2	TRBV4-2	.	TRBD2	TGTGCCAGCAGCCAGCGACTAGCGGCGAACACCGGGGAGCTGTTTTTT	CASSQRLAANTGELFF
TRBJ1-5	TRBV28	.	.	TGTGCCAGCAGTTCCGGGACATTGACGGGTCAGCCCCAGCATTTT	CASSSGTLTGQPQHF
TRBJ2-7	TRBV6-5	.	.	TGTGCCAGCACCCTCGTACAGGGCTCGGAGCAGTACTTC	CASTLVQGSEQYF
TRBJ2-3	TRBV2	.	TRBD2	TGTGCCAGCAGGGGGGGGGATACGCAGTATTTT	CASRGGDTQYF
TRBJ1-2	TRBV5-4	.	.	TGTGCCAGCAGCCCGGTCCGGTTCTATGGCTACACCTTC	CASSPVRFYGYTF
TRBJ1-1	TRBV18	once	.	TGTGCCAGCTCACCGCAGACAGGGAACACTGAAGCTTTCTTT	CASSPQTGNTEAFF
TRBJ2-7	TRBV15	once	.	TGTGCCACCTCCCTTGCGGCCCTAGCCTACGAGCAGTACTTC	CATSLAALAYEQYF
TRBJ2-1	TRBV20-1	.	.	TGCAGTGCTAGCAATTACAATGAGCAGTTCTTC	CSASNYNEQFF
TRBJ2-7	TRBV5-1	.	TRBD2	TGCGCCAGCAGCTTGGCGGGGGGGTTCTCCTACGAGCAGTACTTC	CASSLAGGFSYEQYF
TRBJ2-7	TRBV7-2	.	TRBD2	TGTGCCAGCAGCGCAGAGACTAGCGTCGGGGGCGAGCAGTACTTC	CASSAETSVGGEQYF
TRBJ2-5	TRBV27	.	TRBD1	TGTGCCAGCAGTCGGACAGGGACTGTAGTAGAGACCCAGTACTTC	CASSRTGTVVETQYF
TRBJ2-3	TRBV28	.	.	TGTGCCAGCACCCAGGGGGGGGATGGCACAGATACGCAGTATTTT	CASTQGGDGTDTQYF
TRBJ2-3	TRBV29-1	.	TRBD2	TGCAGCGTTGAAGGGAGGCTAGCGGGGACGCCCGATACGCAGTATTTT	CSVEGRLAGTPDTQYF